The rows below give T cell receptor beta chains drawn from one sample of a study of T cells expressing NK-cell markers. TCRdb reprocessed the 5' RACE reads and reports one entry per CDR3 protein, with no DNA. The sample yields 500,000 to 700,000 distinct CDR3 sequences, of which the top ten take up under 4.5%. The sample taken for sequencing was blood T cells: a sorted CD56 or NKG2C T cell subset, CD4+ or CD8+ T cells, or bulk PBMC T cells (not recorded which). The source of these receptors is a man aged 18 to 35 in good health. Both conserved end residues are part of each CDR3. Each record gives: J gene, V gene, CDR3 protein.

TRBJ2-1	TRBV5-1	CASSLAFGSIPFF
TRBJ2-7	TRBV6-5	CASSYSKSPSGVYEQYF
TRBJ1-1	TRBV12-3/TRBV12-4	CASIPGGGTEAFF
TRBJ2-1	TRBV7-9	CASISGTRGNNEQFF
TRBJ2-4	TRBV10-3	CAISDSGNLAKNIQYF
TRBJ2-1	TRBV6-1	CASSDYRLNEQFF
TRBJ2-1	TRBV19	CASSAGRPNEQFF
TRBJ2-2	TRBV7-2	CASSRGGTGELFF
TRBJ2-7	TRBV29-1	CSVKSGRATYEQYF
TRBJ2-7	TRBV7-2	CASSLDGSPGYEQYF
TRBJ2-7	TRBV6-1	CASSRIGLRDGSYEQYF
TRBJ2-5	TRBV12-3/TRBV12-4	CASIQGMIGETQYF
TRBJ1-6	TRBV20-1	CSARRDLSSYNSPLHF
TRBJ2-3	TRBV21-1	CASSKEAGRQERDTQYF
TRBJ2-3	TRBV4-1	CASSLGDRGDTQYF
TRBJ2-7	TRBV6-5	CASSYWGLQYF
TRBJ1-4	TRBV12-3/TRBV12-4	CASSLGTGGKEKLFF
TRBJ1-4	TRBV6-1	CASSTDRGRGPNEKLFF
TRBJ2-5	TRBV12-3/TRBV12-4	CASRTRVGETQYF
TRBJ2-1	TRBV2	CASSNQLAGEGYEQFF
TRBJ1-5	TRBV3-1	CASSQSRGGNNQPQHF
TRBJ2-3	TRBV27	CASSQGLVVVDTQYF
TRBJ2-5	TRBV29-1	CSSQGRFQETQYF
TRBJ2-2	TRBV7-6	CASLEGTGELFF
TRBJ2-1	TRBV9	CASSVWGSPHYNEQFF
TRBJ2-7	TRBV12-3/TRBV12-4	CASSLRSEQYF
TRBJ2-1	TRBV7-9	CASSSPARLNNEQFF